This TCR beta chain was observed in a study of cytomegalovirus exposure and HLA in healthy donors. V dropped 6 bases and J dropped 6 bases, with 15 bases sitting between them. Per the germline V gene, CDR1 is LNHDA and CDR2 is SQIVND (reference sequence). The CDR3 length is 14 residues. This clone was picked up one time. Both 60 Vbeta primers and 13 Jbeta primers went into the PCR. The table came from immunoSEQ multiplex PCR; TCRdb's copy has only in-frame clones and leaves some out. The data contain 130,000 or so clones, roughly 77% of them singletons. V is TRBV19 and J is TRBJ1-5, with D unresolved. The receptor was isolated from a man aged 30 to 39 in good health and CMV-seronegative. The specimen sequenced was PBMCs. DNA for the CDR3: TGTGCCAGTAGCCCGGACGGAGGAATTCAGCCCCAGCATTTT. Translation gives CASSPDGGIQPQHF.